What follows describes a single T cell receptor (beta chain). The sample originates from a study of OX40 agonist ivuxolimab in advanced cancers. Libraries were prepared by immunoSEQ multiplex PCR; TCRdb keeps only in-frame clonotypes and omits some of them. The sample lists over 60,000 clones; more than 65% were seen once. Sample: CD4+ or CD8+ T cells sorted from blood, taken in a trial of the OX40 agonist ivuxolimab. This TCR was sampled from an adult with an advanced solid tumor such as melanoma, head and neck, liver or kidney cancer.

CDR3 nucleotide sequence: TGTGCCAGCAGTGGGCCCGCTAGCAGACAAGAGACCCAGTACTTC. It yields the protein CASSGPASRQETQYF. V and J are TRBV25-1 and TRBJ2-5; tentative D call: TRBD2 (5 bases). Germline-derived CDR1 and CDR2 are MGHDK and SYGVNS. Deletions cut 4 bases from V and 2 bases from J, with 14 bases between. This CDR3 region has 15 residues. Based on the CDR3 plus reference TRBV25-1 and TRBJ2-5, the full variable domain is EADIYQTPRYLVIGTGKKITLECSQTMGHDKMYWYQQDPGMELHLIHYSYGVNSTEKGDLSSESTVSRIRTEHFPLTLESARPSHTSQYLCASSGPASRQETQYFGPGTRLLVL.